This T cell receptor (beta chain) derives from a study of OX40 agonist ivuxolimab in advanced cancers. Overall study: Patients enrolled in dose escalation were diagnosed with hepatocellular carcinoma, melanoma, renal cell or head and neck cancer.

The assay was immunoSEQ multiplex PCR, and TCRdb's table has in-frame clones only and misses some. The profile shows some 86,000 clones, around nine tenths of them singletons. CDR3 length: 13 residues. The V end was cut by 4 bases, the J end by 2 bases, with 12 bases between. From germline, CDR1 is SQVTM and CDR2 ANQGSEA. Here the sequenced sample was CD4+ or CD8+ T cells sorted from blood, taken in a trial of the OX40 agonist ivuxolimab. The chain is built from TRBV29-1 and TRBJ2-7; D possibly corresponds to TRBD1 (5 bases). The receptor comes from an adult with an advanced solid tumor such as melanoma, head and neck, liver or kidney cancer. DNA for the CDR3: TGCAGCGTTGCTCCCCAGGGCCCCTACGAGCAGTACTTC. Translating it yields CSVAPQGPYEQYF.